This TCR beta chain was retrieved from a study of blood T cell repertoires in COVID-19. Deletions cut 0 bases from V and 0 bases from J, with 6 bases between. The CDR3 is 15 residues long. Germline assignment: CDR1 LNHNV and CDR2 YYDKDF (reference sequence). The method was immunoSEQ multiplex PCR; TCRdb's version includes in-frame clones alone and lacks a portion of them. Here the sample spans about 350,000 clones, more than 70% being singletons. The source material was PBMCs or T cells enriched from blood (not recorded which). The TCR originated in a young woman who had recovered from COVID-19. The V call is TRBV15, the J call TRBJ1-3; D ambiguous. CDR3: CATSRDLLSGNTIYF. In nucleotides, the CDR3 is TGTGCCACCAGCAGAGATCTCCTCTCTGGAAACACCATATATTTT.